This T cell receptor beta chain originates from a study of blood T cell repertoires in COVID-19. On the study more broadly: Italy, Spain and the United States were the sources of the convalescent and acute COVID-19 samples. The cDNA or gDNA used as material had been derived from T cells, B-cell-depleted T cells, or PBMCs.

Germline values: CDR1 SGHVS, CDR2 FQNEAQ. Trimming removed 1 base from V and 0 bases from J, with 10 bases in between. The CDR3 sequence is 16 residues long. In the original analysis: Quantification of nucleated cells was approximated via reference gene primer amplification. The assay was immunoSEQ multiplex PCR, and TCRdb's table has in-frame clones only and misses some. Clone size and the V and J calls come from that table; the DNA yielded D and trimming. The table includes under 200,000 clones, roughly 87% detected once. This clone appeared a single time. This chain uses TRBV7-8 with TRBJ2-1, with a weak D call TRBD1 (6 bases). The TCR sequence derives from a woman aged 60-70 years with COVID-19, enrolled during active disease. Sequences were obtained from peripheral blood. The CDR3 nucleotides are TGTGCCAGCAGCTTAGAGGGGACATACTCCTACAATGAGCAGTTCTTC. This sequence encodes CASSLEGTYSYNEQFF.